This T cell receptor beta chain was profiled in a study of blood T cell repertoires in COVID-19 (dated by TCRdb to 2020 to 2022). Concerning the study at large: Samples from collaborators originated in the United States, Italy and Spain and spanned both the acute and convalescent phases of COVID-19. Samples were obtained from the ongoing ImmuneRACE study (first 160 participants) and from roughly 1,300 subjects provided by 6 global collaborators. The sample metadata nearly always contained a de-identified subject ID, COVID-19 status, age in years and sex. Where available, HLA class I and class II types were taken from metadata supplied by the sample provider and were not determined by assay-based typing. The dataset comprised deeply sampled blood TCRbeta repertoires from subjects exposed to, actively infected with, or recovered from COVID-19. The repertoires were released in a freely available public database meant as a resource for research on the immune response to SARS-CoV-2. The prospective study material was composed of cDNA or gDNA derived from T cells, B-cell-depleted T cells, or PBMCs.

Notes on this clone: No antigen is known for it. No qualities accompany the bases; no much larger clone lies one base away.

The immunoSEQ Assay, a bias-controlled multiplex PCR, was used to amplify TCRbeta CDR3 regions from genomic DNA. As for the original processing: The number of nucleated cells in each sample was estimated from the amplification of reference gene primers within the assay. To quantify the absolute abundance of each unique TCRbeta CDR3 rearrangement, sequence reads were collapsed and filtered. For each sample, productive Simpson clonality was calculated by taking the square root of Simpson's diversity index across productive rearrangements. The clones in this table, taken by TCRdb from immuneACCESS, are in-frame only. Not every clone is retained; where verified, under half of the shortfall comes from an unresolved V gene, and the cause of the rest is unknown. The DNA was the basis for D and trimming; V, J and clone size are from that table. This sample comprises 200,000 to 250,000 clones, roughly four fifths of them detected only once. The ten largest clones add up to less than 8% of the sample.

Collaborating institutions collected whole blood in K2EDTA tubes following their own protocols. Collaborator samples were shipped for TCRbeta analysis as frozen whole blood, isolated PBMCs, or DNA extracted from either sample type. Via the germline V gene, CDR1 is SGHDT and CDR2 YYEEEE. The CDR3 holds 15 amino acids from the cysteine to the phenylalanine. The retained sequence is limited to the CDR3, 45 bases, with the frame set at the first base. The V and J ends are trimmed by 4 bases and 2 bases, leaving 13 bases between them. Here is what the overall study found, with its caveats: The amount of clinical and demographic metadata varied by source and participant and was provided uncurated.

The material sequenced was peripheral blood. The sequence was obtained from a woman between 45 and 60 years old with active or convalescent COVID-19. The rearranged chain carries TRBV5-6 and TRBJ1-3; perhaps TRBD1 is the D gene, with 6 bases matching. The CDR3 is CASSPAAGAGNTIYF. The DNA reads as follows: TGTGCCAGCAGCCCCGCCGCAGGGGCTGGAAACACCATATATTTT.